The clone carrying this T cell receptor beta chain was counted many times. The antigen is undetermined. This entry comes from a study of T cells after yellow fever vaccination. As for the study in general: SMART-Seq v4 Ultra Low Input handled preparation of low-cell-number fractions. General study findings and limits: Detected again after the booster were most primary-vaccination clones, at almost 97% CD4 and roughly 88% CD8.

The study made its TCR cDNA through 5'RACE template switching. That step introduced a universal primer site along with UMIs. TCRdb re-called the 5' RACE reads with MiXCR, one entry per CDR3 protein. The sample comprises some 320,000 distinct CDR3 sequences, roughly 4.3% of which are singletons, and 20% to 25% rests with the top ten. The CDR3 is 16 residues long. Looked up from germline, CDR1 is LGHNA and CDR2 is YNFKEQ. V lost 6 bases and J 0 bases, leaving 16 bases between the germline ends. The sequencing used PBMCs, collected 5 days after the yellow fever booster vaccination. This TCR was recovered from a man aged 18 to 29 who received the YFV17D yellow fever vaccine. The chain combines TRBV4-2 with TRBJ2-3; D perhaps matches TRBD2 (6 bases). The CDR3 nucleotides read TGTGCCAGCAGTCAAAACGCCGGGAGTAGCACAGATACGCAGTATTTT. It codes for CASSQNAGSSTDTQYF.